This entry lists 20 T cell receptor beta chains sequenced from one sample in a study of T cells in Graves' hyperthyroidism and ophthalmopathy. RNA transcripts provided the source from which TCR beta CDR3 regions were amplified. The HTBI primer set drove a first-round RT-PCR of the TCR CDR3. Each CDR3 protein gets one entry after TCRdb re-called the multiplex PCR reads with MiXCR. The table lists hundreds of thousands of distinct CDR3 sequences, around 13% of them singletons. Specimen: blood. These receptors originate from a woman aged 25 to 39 with Graves' hyperthyroidism that later progressed to Graves' ophthalmopathy.

This clonotype was detected many times. The chain joins TRBV12-3 or TRBV12-4 to TRBJ2-7, with D unclear. This CDR3 region has 12 residues. The V end lost 7 bases, the J end lost 3 bases, and 10 bases lay between the germline ends. CDR3 sequence reads: CASTTRDYEQYF. CDR3 DNA sequence: TGTGCCAGCACCACGCGAGACTACGAGCAGTACTTC.

In this sample, this clonotype turned up many times. The chain couples TRBV7-3 to TRBJ1-1; the D gene is possibly TRBD1 (6 bases). Trimming removed 6 bases from V and 6 bases from J, with 26 bases in between. The CDR3 is made up of 17 amino acids. Per germline, CDR1 SGHTA and CDR2 FQGTGA. CDR3 coding DNA: TGTGCCAGCAGTTCATCAGCCTCCGCAGGGGAAGGGGCTGAAGCTTTCTTT. This encodes CASSSSASAGEGAEAFF.

This clonotype came up many times. The chain couples TRBV18 to TRBJ2-5, with D possibly being TRBD2 (6 bases). Germline lookup yields CDR1 KGHSH and CDR2 LQKENI. The CDR3 loop spans 16 amino acids. Trimming stripped 2 bases from V and 1 base from J, with 14 bases between. In nucleotides, the CDR3 is TGTGCCAGCTCACCAGGCCCGGGACTGCCCCAAGAGACCCAGTACTTC. Its protein product is CASSPGPGLPQETQYF.

The V call is TRBV18, the J call TRBJ2-7; the D is unclear. CDR1 and CDR2 from the germline V gene are KGHSH and LQKENI. CDR3 size: 13 residues. Trimming removed 6 bases from V and 4 bases from J, with 13 bases in between. The CDR3 reads CASSLLEEYEQYF. The CDR3 DNA reads TGTGCCAGCTCCCTACTTGAGGAGTACGAGCAGTACTTC. The whole variable domain, filled in from reference TRBV18 and TRBJ2-7, reads NAGVMQNPRHLVRRRGQEARLRCSPMKGHSHVYWYRQLPEEGLKFMVYLQKENIIDESGMPKERFSAEFPKEGPSILRIQQVVRGDSAAYFCASSLLEEYEQYFGPGTRLTVT.

The chain is built from TRBV19 and TRBJ1-3; 7 bases line up with TRBD1. This CDR3 contains 14 residues. Per germline, CDR1 LNHDA and CDR2 SQIVND (reference sequence). The trim removed 7 bases at V and 6 bases at J, leaving 9 bases unmatched. The CDR3 reads CASKMRQGVNTIYF. CDR3 nucleotides: TGTGCCAGTAAGATGCGGCAGGGGGTAAACACCATATATTTT.

V and J are TRBV7-9 and TRBJ1-1; 8 bases fit TRBD1. CDR3 length: 16 amino acids. The V gene end was trimmed by 5 bases and the J gene end by 4 bases; junction bases not matched to a gene: 12. Germline lookup yields CDR1 SEHNR and CDR2 FQNEAQ (reference sequence). Here the CDR3 reads CASSNRVGTGSTEAFF. Here the CDR3 DNA reads TGTGCCAGCAGCAACCGGGTGGGGACAGGTAGCACTGAAGCTTTCTTT.

This clonotype was recorded at least ten times. The chain has TRBV3-1 and TRBJ1-2; D remains unclear. Germline assignment: CDR1 LGHDT and CDR2 YNNKEL (reference sequence). V was trimmed by 0 bases and J by 7 bases, leaving 9 bases between them. This CDR3 contains 13 residues. CDR3 DNA sequence: TGTGCCAGCAGCCAAGAAAGGAGGGCTGGCTACACCTTC. Protein product: CASSQERRAGYTF.

V is TRBV4-1 and J is TRBJ2-7, with 16 nucleotides matching TRBD2. Per germline, CDR1 MGHRA and CDR2 YSYEKL. The CDR3 is 20 amino acids. V shed 1 base and J 6 bases; nucleotides not matched to a gene: 15. CDR3 in DNA: TGCGCCAGCAGCCAAGCTCCTCCATCACTGGGACTAGCGGGAGGGCCCGAGCAGTACTTC. Residues: CASSQAPPSLGLAGGPEQYF.

This clonotype appeared many times. V gene TRBV7-2 combines with J gene TRBJ1-2; TRBD1 agrees at 10 bases. Germline V CDR1 and CDR2: SGHTA, FQGNSA. This CDR3 has 17 amino acids. V was pared by 5 bases and J by 8 bases, with 17 bases of the junction left unmatched. CDR3 in DNA: TGTGCCAGCAGCGTGGGGGGGACAGGGGTGACTCTAGGAGGCTACACCTTC. This translates into CASSVGGTGVTLGGYTF. The variable domain in full, with the rest retrieved from reference TRBV7-2 and TRBJ1-2, is GAGVSQSPSNKVTEKGKDVELRCDPISGHTALYWYRQSLGQGLEFLIYFQGNSAPDKSGLPSDRFSAERTGGSVSTLTIQRTQQEDSAVYLCASSVGGTGVTLGGYTFGSGTRLTVV.

At least ten counts were recorded for this clonotype. The chain has TRBV12-3 or TRBV12-4 and TRBJ1-4; TRBD1 is a possible D gene (5 bases). V was cut by 8 bases and J by 10 bases, with 17 bases left in between. This CDR3 is 13 amino acids long. CDR3 amino acids: CASAAASGGKLFF. CDR3 coding DNA: TGTGCCAGCGCGGCGGCCTCGGGGGGAAAACTGTTTTTT.

This clonotype has ten or more counts. CDR3 sequence: CASSLLIWDRGEETQYF. The DNA for the CDR3 is TGTGCCAGCAGCCTTCTCATCTGGGACAGGGGGGAAGAGACCCAGTACTTC. This chain connects TRBV11-3 to TRBJ2-5, with 11 bases fitting TRBD1. V gave up 5 bases and J gave up 3 bases; unmatched junction bases: 11. The CDR3 sequence is 17 residues long. The germline gives CDR1 SGHNT, CDR2 YENEEA.

This clonotype has a count of ten or more. V usage is TRBV9 and J usage is TRBJ1-1; TRBD1 matches 7 bases. The CDR3 loop spans 16 amino acids. Trimming at V came to 3 bases and at J to 1 base, leaving 9 bases not matched to a gene. Germline CDR1 reads SGDLS; CDR2 reads YYNGEE. Here the CDR3 reads CASSASGTVPNTEAFF. In DNA form, the CDR3 reads TGTGCCAGCAGCGCTTCCGGGACAGTACCGAACACTGAAGCTTTCTTT.

The V and J genes are TRBV28 and TRBJ2-7; 10 bases fit TRBD1. This CDR3 is 13 amino acids long. V was clipped by 5 bases and J by 7 bases; unmatched bases: 5. Germline V lookup: CDR1 MDHEN, CDR2 SYDVKM. CDR3 region: CASSHGTGVEQYF. The CDR3 DNA sequence: TGTGCCAGCAGTCACGGGACAGGGGTTGAGCAGTACTTC.

This clonotype has at least ten counts. This chain joins TRBV12-3 or TRBV12-4 and TRBJ2-1; 11 bases map to TRBD1. This CDR3 has 16 amino acids. J lost 2 bases, V lost 3 bases, and 3 bases had no gene match. The CDR3 protein is CASSFGTGGTYNEQFF. The CDR3 region has the DNA TGTGCCAGCAGTTTCGGGACAGGGGGAACCTACAATGAGCAGTTCTTC.

This chain joins TRBV20-1 and TRBJ1-2; the D is unclear. Germline V gives CDR1 DFQATT, CDR2 SNEGSKA (reference sequence). The CDR3 runs 13 residues. The V and J ends lost 5 bases and 2 bases respectively, with 12 bases between them. The CDR3 is CSAPPGVNYGYTF. Here the CDR3 DNA reads TGCAGTGCTCCCCCCGGGGTAAACTATGGCTACACCTTC.

This chain uses TRBV7-2 with TRBJ2-3; weak D call: TRBD2 (5 bases). V shed 1 base and J shed 6 bases, with 11 bases lying between them. The CDR3 is made up of 14 amino acids. Germline V gene lookup returns CDR1 SGHTA and CDR2 FQGNSA. The CDR3 nucleotides are TGTGCCAGCAGCTTAGATGCGGGCCCCGATACGCAGTATTTT. Its protein is CASSLDAGPDTQYF.

The rearrangement links TRBV7-2 to TRBJ2-1; D call uncertain. V lost 3 bases and J 12 bases, leaving 9 bases between the germline ends. The CDR3 runs to 11 residues. Germline V CDR1 and CDR2: SGHTA, FQGNSA. DNA for the CDR3: TGTGCCAGCAGCTTTCTCGTAGGGCAGTTCTTC. Encoded protein: CASSFLVGQFF.

The rearrangement uses TRBV27 and TRBJ2-5; the match to TRBD1 covers 12 bases. The CDR3 covers 19 residues. The germline gives CDR1 MNHEY, CDR2 SMNVEV (reference sequence). Unmatched junction bases numbered 17, after V lost 4 bases and J lost 5 bases. The CDR3 spells CASSSIAGQGAPGEETQYF. CDR3 sequence (DNA): TGTGCCAGCAGTTCGATCGCGGGACAGGGGGCACCGGGGGAGGAGACCCAGTACTTC.

Concerning this clonotype: One base away lies a much larger clone, so this may be a sequencing read error. The chain links TRBV7-3 to TRBJ2-1; D gene ambiguous. This CDR3 has 14 residues. In germline, CDR1 is SGHTA, CDR2 FQGTGA. Trimming removed 5 bases from V and 3 bases from J, with 11 bases in between. CDR3 bases: TGTGCCAGCAGCCCCCGTAGTGGCTACAATGAGCAGTTCTTC. Its protein is CASSPRSGYNEQFF.

This clonotype appeared a single time. A read error may produce the germline difference seen at one junction end. This chain joins TRBV6-5 and TRBJ2-5; D is perhaps TRBD2 (5 bases). The CDR3 length is 15 residues. CDR1 is MNHEY, CDR2 SVGAGI, per germline. CDR3 nucleotide sequence: TGTGCCAGCGGTTACTTTCTGGGAGACGGTGAGACCCAGTACTTC. Amino acids: CASGYFLGDGETQYF.